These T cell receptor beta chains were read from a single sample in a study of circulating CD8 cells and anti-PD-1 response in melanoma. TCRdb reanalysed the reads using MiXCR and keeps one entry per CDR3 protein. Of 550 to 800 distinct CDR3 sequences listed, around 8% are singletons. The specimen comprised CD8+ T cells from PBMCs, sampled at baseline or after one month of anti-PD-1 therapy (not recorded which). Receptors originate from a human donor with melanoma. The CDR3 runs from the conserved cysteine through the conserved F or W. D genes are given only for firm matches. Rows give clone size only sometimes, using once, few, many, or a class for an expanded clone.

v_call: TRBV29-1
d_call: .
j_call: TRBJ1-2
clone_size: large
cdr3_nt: TGCAGCGTTGAAGCGACAGCTAACTATGGCTACACCTTC
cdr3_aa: CSVEATANYGYTF

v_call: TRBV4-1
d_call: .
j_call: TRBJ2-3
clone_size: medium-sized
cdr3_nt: TGCGCCAGCAGCCAACCCGCAGTCAGCACAGATACGCAGTATTTT
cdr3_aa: CASSQPAVSTDTQYF

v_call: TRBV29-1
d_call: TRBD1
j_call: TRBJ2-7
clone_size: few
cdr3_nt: TGCAGCGTTGGAGCGGAGACAGGGGCCTACGAGCAGTACTTC
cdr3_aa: CSVGAETGAYEQYF

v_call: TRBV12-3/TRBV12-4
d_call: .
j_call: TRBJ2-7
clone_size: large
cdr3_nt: TGTGCCAGCAGTTTTAACGGGGGTTTCTCCTACGAGCAGTACTTC
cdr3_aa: CASSFNGGFSYEQYF

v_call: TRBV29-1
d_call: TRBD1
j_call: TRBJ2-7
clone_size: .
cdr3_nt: TGCAGCGTTTCGGTTGTGACAGGGGGAGACGAGCAGTACTTC
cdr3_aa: CSVSVVTGGDEQYF

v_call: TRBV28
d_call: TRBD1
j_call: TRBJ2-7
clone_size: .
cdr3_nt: TGTGCCAGCAGTCCGACAGGGGACCCCTACGAGCAGTACTTC
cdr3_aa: CASSPTGDPYEQYF

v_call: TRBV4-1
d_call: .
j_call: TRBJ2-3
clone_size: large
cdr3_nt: TGCGCCAGCAGCCGGACAGTAGGCACAGATACGCAGTATTTT
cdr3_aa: CASSRTVGTDTQYF

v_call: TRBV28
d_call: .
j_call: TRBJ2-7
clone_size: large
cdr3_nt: TGTGCCAGCAGTGCCGGGACCCGGAGGGGGATTTTGTACGAGCAGTACTTC
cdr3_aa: CASSAGTRRGILYEQYF

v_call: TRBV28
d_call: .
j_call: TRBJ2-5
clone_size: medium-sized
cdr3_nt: TGTGCCAGCAGTTTACCCCAGGGGTTGGGGCCCAGCAGAGAGACCCAGTACTTC
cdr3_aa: CASSLPQGLGPSRETQYF

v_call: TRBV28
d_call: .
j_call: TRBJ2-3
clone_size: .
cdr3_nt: TGTGCCAGCAGTTTATCGGCAGGTTATGTCACAGATACGCAGTATTTT
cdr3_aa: CASSLSAGYVTDTQYF

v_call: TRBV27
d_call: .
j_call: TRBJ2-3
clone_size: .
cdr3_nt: TGTGCCAGCAGAGCAGGCCCCCTCACAGATACGCAGTATTTT
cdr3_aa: CASRAGPLTDTQYF

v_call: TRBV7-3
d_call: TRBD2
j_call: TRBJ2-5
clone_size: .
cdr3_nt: TGTGCCAGCAGCTCAGGGACTAGCGGGGTAGAGACCCAGTACTTC
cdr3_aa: CASSSGTSGVETQYF

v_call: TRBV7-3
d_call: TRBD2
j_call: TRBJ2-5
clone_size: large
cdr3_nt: TGTGCCAGCAGCTTAAATAGCGGGGATGAGACCCAGTACTTC
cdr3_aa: CASSLNSGDETQYF

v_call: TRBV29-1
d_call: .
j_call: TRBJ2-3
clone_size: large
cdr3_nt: TGCAGCGTTGATAGGGGAGAGTGGTTGGGGGATACGCAGTATTTT
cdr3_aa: CSVDRGEWLGDTQYF

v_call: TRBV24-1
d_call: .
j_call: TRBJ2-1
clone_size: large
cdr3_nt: TGTGCCACCAGTGATTACAGGTACAATGAGCAGTTCTTC
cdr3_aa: CATSDYRYNEQFF

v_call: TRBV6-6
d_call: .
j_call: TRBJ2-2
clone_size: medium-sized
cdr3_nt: TGTGCCAGCAGACCCCGCCCAGGGACCGGGGAGCTGTTTTTT
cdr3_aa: CASRPRPGTGELFF

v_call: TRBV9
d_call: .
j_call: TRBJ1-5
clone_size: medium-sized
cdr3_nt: TGTGCCAGCAGCGGGGCCGTCGGCACCAATCAGCCCCAGCATTTT
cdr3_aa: CASSGAVGTNQPQHF

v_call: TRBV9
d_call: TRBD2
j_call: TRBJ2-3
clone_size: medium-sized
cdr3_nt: TGTGCCAGCAGCGTAGTCTCCGGGGGGGCGACAGATACGCAGTATTTT
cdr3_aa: CASSVVSGGATDTQYF

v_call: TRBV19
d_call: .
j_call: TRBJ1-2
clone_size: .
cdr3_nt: TGTGCCAGTAGTGCCTCCTCAAGTCCTTACTATGGCTACACCTTC
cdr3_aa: CASSASSSPYYGYTF

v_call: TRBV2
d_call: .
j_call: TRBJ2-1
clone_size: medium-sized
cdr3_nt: TGTGCCAGCATGTATAGAATGGGGTGGGATGAGCAGTTCTTC
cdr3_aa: CASMYRMGWDEQFF

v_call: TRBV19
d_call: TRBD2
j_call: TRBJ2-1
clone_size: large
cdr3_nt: TGTGCCAGTAGCCCTACTAGCGGGGGGGCCGGTGAGCAGTTCTTC
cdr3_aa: CASSPTSGGAGEQFF

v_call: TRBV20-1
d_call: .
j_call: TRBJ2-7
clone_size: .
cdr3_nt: TGCAGTGCTAGAGGCAGGACACATAGCTCCTACGAGCAGTACTTC
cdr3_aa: CSARGRTHSSYEQYF

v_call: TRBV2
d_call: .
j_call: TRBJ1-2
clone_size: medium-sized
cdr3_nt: TGTGCCAGCAGTCGGGACGGCAGGACGGATGGCTACACCTTC
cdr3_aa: CASSRDGRTDGYTF

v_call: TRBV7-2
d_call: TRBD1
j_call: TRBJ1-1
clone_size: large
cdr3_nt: TGTGCCAGCAGCTCTTATCCCGGGACAGGAATAACAATGAACACTGAAGCTTTCTTT
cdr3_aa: CASSSYPGTGITMNTEAFF

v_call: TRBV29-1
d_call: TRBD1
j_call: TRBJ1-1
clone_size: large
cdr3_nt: TGCAGCGTTGAAGGAGGACAGGGTAATACTGAAGCTTTCTTT
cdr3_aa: CSVEGGQGNTEAFF

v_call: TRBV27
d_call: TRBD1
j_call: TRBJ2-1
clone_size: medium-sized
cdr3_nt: TGTGCCAGCAGTTTAGGGTCAGGGGGTGAGCAGTTCTTC
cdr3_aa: CASSLGSGGEQFF

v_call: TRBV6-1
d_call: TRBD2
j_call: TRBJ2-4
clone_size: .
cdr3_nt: TGTGCCAGCAGTGGAAGGACTAGCGGGGGGAACGCCAAAAACATTCAGTACTTC
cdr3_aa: CASSGRTSGGNAKNIQYF

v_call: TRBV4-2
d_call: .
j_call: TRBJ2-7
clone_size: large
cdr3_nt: TGTGCCAGCAGCCAAGATCCCACCTACGAGCAGTACTTC
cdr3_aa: CASSQDPTYEQYF

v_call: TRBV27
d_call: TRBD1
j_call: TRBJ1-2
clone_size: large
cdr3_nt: TGTGCCAGCAGTTGGGACAGGGCGACCCCACTCTATGGCTACACCTTC
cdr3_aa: CASSWDRATPLYGYTF

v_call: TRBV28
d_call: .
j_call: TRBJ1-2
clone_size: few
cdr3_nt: TGTGCCAGCAGAGAAGGGACCGGGACAACTTATGGCTACACCTTC
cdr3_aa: CASREGTGTTYGYTF

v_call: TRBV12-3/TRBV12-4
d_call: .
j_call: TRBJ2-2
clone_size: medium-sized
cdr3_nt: TGTGCCAGCAGTTTAAGTGGGGGATTGAACACCGGGGAGCTGTTTTTT
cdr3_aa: CASSLSGGLNTGELFF

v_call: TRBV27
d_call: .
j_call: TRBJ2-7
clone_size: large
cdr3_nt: TGTGCCAGCAGTCCCTGGGGCTTCTACGAGCAGTACTTC
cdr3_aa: CASSPWGFYEQYF

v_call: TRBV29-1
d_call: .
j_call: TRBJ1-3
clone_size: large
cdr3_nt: TGCAGCGTTGAGTCAGCCGCTGGAAACACCATATATTTT
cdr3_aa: CSVESAAGNTIYF